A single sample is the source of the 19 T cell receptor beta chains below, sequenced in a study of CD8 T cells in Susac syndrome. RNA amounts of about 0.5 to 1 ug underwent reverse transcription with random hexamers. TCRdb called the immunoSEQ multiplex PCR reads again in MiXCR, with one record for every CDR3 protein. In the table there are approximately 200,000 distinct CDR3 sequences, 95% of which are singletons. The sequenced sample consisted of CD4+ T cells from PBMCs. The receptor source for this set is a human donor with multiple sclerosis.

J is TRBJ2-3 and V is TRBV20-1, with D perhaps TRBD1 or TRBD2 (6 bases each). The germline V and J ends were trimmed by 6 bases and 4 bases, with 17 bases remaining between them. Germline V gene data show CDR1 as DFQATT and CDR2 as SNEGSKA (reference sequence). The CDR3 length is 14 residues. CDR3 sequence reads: CSANKGGLADTQYF. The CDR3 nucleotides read TGCAGTGCGAACAAGGGGGGTCTGGCAGATACGCAGTATTTT.

The CDR3 reads CASIIRGTDTQYF. The CDR3 nucleotides read TGTGCCAGCATAATACGAGGCACAGATACGCAGTATTTT. The chain joins TRBV2 to TRBJ2-3; no clear D gene. The CDR3 loop spans 13 amino acids. V was cut by 7 bases and J by 1 base, with 9 bases left in between. Germline lookup yields CDR1 SNHLY and CDR2 FYNNEI.

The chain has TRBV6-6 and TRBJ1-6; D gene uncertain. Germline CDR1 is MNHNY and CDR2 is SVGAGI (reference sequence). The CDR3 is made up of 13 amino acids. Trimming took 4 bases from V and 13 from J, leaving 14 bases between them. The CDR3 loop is CASSSTPQLPLHF. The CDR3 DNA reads TGTGCCAGCAGTTCCACTCCTCAGTTGCCCCTCCACTTT.

CDR3 amino acids: CASSPYGTQQETQYF. Written as DNA, the CDR3 is TGTGCCAGCAGTCCCTACGGGACACAGCAAGAGACCCAGTACTTC. The chain couples TRBV12-3 or TRBV12-4 to TRBJ2-5; the D gene is possibly TRBD1 (6 bases). V lost 5 bases and J 2 bases, leaving 15 bases between the germline ends. CDR3 size: 15 residues.

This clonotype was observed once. The CDR3 loop reads CSAGDYSGYNEQFF. CDR3 nucleotides: TGCAGTGCTGGGGACTATAGTGGGTACAATGAGCAGTTCTTC. The chain is built from TRBV20-1 and TRBJ2-1, with TRBD2 identical over 7 bases. The CDR3 contains 14 residues. CDR1 is DFQATT, CDR2 SNEGSKA, per germline (reference sequence). Losses at the gene ends were 5 bases for V and 4 bases for J; bases not matched to a gene: 8.

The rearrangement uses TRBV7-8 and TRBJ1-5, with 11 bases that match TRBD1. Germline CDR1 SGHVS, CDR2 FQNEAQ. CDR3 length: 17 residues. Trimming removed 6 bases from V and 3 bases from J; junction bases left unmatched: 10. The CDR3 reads CASSPRTGGEFNQPQHF. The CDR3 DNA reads TGTGCCAGCAGTCCCCGGACAGGGGGCGAATTCAATCAGCCCCAGCATTTT.

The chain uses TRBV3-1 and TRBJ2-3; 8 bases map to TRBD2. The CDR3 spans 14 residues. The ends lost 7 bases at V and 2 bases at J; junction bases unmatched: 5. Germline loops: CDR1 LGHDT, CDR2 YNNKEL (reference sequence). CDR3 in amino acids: CASNLRGDTDTQYF. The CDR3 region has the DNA TGTGCCAGCAATCTGCGGGGGGACACAGATACGCAGTATTTT.

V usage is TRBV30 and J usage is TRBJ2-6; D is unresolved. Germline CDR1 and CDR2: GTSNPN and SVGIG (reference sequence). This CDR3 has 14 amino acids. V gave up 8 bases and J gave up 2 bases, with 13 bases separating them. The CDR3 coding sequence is TGTGCCAATGCTCCGGTTGCTGGGGCCAACGTCCTGACTTTC. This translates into CANAPVAGANVLTF.

CDR3 residues: CASSQRGAGNGQPQHF. CDR3 bases: TGTGCCAGCAGCCAACGAGGGGCAGGGAACGGCCAGCCCCAGCATTTT. The chain recombines TRBV3-1 with TRBJ1-5; D possibly corresponds to TRBD1 (5 bases). The V end lost 2 bases, the J end lost 7 bases, and 18 bases lay between the germline ends. There are 16 residues in the CDR3. Germline V gene lookup returns CDR1 LGHDT and CDR2 YNNKEL (reference sequence).

CDR3 amino acids: CSAERVEQFF. The CDR3 nucleotides read TGCAGTGCTGAGAGGGTTGAGCAGTTCTTC. This chain links TRBV20-1 with TRBJ2-1, with D perhaps matching TRBD2 (5 bases). The CDR3 spans 10 residues. Germline-derived CDR1 and CDR2 are DFQATT and SNEGSKA (reference sequence). Trimming left V 5 bases short and J 9 bases short, with 8 bases between.

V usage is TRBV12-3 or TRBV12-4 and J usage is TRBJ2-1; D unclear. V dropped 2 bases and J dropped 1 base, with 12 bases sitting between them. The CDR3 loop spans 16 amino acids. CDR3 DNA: TGTGCCAGCAGTTTATCGTTCAGGTTGTCCTACAATGAGCAGTTCTTC. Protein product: CASSLSFRLSYNEQFF.

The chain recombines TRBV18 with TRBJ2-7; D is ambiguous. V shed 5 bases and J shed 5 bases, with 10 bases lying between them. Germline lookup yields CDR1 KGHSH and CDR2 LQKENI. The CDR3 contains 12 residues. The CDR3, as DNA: TGTGCCAGCTCATTAAACTCGGACGAGCAGTACTTC. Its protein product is CASSLNSDEQYF.

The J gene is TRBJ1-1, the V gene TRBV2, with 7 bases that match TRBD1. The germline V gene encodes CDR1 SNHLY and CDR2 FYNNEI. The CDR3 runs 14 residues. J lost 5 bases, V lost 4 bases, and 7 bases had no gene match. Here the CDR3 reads CASSVEGARTEAFF. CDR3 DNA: TGTGCCAGCAGTGTGGAGGGGGCGCGGACTGAAGCTTTCTTT.

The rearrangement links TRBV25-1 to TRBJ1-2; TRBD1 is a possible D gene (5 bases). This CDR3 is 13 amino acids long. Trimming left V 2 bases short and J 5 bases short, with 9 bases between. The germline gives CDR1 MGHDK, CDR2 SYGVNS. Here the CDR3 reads CASSEAGGYGYTF. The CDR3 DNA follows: TGTGCCAGCAGTGAAGCTGGGGGGTATGGCTACACCTTC.

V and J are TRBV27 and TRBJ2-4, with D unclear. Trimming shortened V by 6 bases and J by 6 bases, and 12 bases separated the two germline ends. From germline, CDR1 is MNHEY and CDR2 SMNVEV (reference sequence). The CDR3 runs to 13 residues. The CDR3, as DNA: TGTGCCAGCAGCCCGACGTTTCGAAACATTCAGTACTTC. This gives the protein CASSPTFRNIQYF.

CDR3 loop: CASRPPRTDTQYF. The CDR3 DNA follows: TGTGCCAGCAGGCCGCCTCGCACAGATACGCAGTATTTT. The chain has TRBV12-3 or TRBV12-4 and TRBJ2-3; D call uncertain. The CDR3 is 13 residues long. V lost 6 bases, J lost 1 base, and 8 bases lay in between.

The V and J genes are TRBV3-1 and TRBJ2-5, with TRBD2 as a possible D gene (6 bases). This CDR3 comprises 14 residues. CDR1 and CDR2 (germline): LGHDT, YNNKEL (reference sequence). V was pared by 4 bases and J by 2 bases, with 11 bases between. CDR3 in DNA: TGTGCCAGCAGCCCGACTAGTTTTCAAGAGACCCAGTACTTC. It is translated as CASSPTSFQETQYF.

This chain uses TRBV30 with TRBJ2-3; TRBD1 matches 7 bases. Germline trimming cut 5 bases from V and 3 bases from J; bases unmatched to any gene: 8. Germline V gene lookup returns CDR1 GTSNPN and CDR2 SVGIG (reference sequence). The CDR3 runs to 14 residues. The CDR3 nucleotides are TGTGCCTGGGATCCGGGACAGCAAACAGATACGCAGTATTTT. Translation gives CAWDPGQQTDTQYF.

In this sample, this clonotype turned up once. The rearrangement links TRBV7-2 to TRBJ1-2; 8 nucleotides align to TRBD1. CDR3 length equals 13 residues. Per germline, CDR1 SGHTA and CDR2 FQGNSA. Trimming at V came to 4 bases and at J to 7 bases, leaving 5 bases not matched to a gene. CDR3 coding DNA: TGTGCCAGCAGCTCACAGGGGGTGGCTGGCTACACCTTC. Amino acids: CASSSQGVAGYTF.